Shown below are 29 T cell receptor beta chains from a single sample sequenced in a study of T-cell memory formation after mild COVID-19. TCRdb analysed the 5' RACE reads with MiXCR anew, one entry per CDR3 protein. The sample lists more than 100,000 distinct CDR3 sequences, approximately 17% occurring once. The sequencing input was PBMCs or a T cell subset sorted from them (not recorded which). These TCRs come from a young man who had mild COVID-19 (a few samples of this study predate the infection). Cell type and time point are not known.

This clonotype was seen more than once but under ten times. The CDR3 protein is CASSIQRGYTGELFF. The DNA for the CDR3 is TGTGCCAGTAGTATCCAGCGGGGTTACACCGGGGAGCTGTTTTTT. The chain recombines TRBV19 with TRBJ2-2; 7 bases map to TRBD2. The CDR3 has 15 amino acids. Germline values: CDR1 LNHDA, CDR2 SQIVND (reference sequence). V lost 3 bases, J lost 3 bases, and 4 bases stayed unmatched.

At least ten counts were recorded for this clonotype. The gene calls are TRBV7-2 and TRBJ2-5, with TRBD1 identical over 7 bases. Germline assignment: CDR1 SGHTA and CDR2 FQGNSA. The CDR3 is 13 residues long. With V trimmed by 11 bases and J by 7 bases, 13 bases remained unmatched. The CDR3 here is CASTTGRSATQYF. The CDR3 region has the DNA TGTGCCTCCACGACAGGGCGGTCAGCGACCCAGTACTTC. Using reference TRBV7-2 and TRBJ2-5 for the parts outside the CDR3, the full variable domain is GAGVSQSPSNKVTEKGKDVELRCDPISGHTALYWYRQSLGQGLEFLIYFQGNSAPDKSGLPSDRFSAERTGGSVSTLTIQRTQQEDSAVYLCASTTGRSATQYFGPGTRLLVL.

The sample holds a few counts of this clonotype. The V gene is TRBV20-1, the J gene TRBJ1-5, with D hard to call. V was clipped by 0 bases and J by 1 base, with 7 bases between them. Per germline, CDR1 DFQATT and CDR2 SNEGSKA (reference sequence). This CDR3 comprises 14 residues. CDR3 coding DNA: TGCAGTGCTAGAGATGTGGTAAGCAATCAGCCCCAGCATTTT. As protein: CSARDVVSNQPQHF.

This clonotype was detected only a few times. The genes are TRBV3-1 and TRBJ1-2; D possibly corresponds to TRBD1 (5 bases). The CDR3 is 14 residues long. Trimming pared 1 base from V and 11 bases from J, leaving 17 bases between. The V gene's germline CDR1 is LGHDT and CDR2 YNNKEL (reference sequence). CDR3 nucleotides: TGTGCCAGCAGCCAAGGACCAGGGAGTGGAGGGTACACCTTC. Protein product: CASSQGPGSGGYTF.

The sample holds many counts of this clonotype. The rearrangement uses TRBV14 and TRBJ2-2, with 9 nucleotides matching TRBD2. The CDR3 has 18 amino acids. Germline lookup yields CDR1 SGHDN and CDR2 FVKESK. The trim removed 2 bases at V and 5 bases at J, leaving 12 bases unmatched. The CDR3 here is CASSQTRGGLSRTGELFF. The CDR3 DNA reads as TGTGCCAGCAGCCAAACGCGGGGGGGCCTGAGTAGGACCGGGGAGCTGTTTTTT.

This clonotype has just a few counts. The chain couples TRBV9 to TRBJ1-4; D remains unclear. The CDR3 has 14 amino acids. The V gene's germline CDR1 is SGDLS and CDR2 YYNGEE. V gave up 0 bases and J gave up 3 bases, with 6 bases separating them. This CDR3 is CASSVAGSNEKLFF. In nucleotides, the CDR3 is TGTGCCAGCAGCGTAGCAGGCTCTAATGAAAAACTGTTTTTT.

V and J are TRBV9 and TRBJ2-5; TRBD1 or TRBD2 may be the D gene (5 bases each). V lost 5 bases and J 5 bases, leaving 16 bases between the germline ends. The CDR3 spans 14 residues. Germline CDR1 is SGDLS and CDR2 is YYNGEE. CDR3 coding DNA: TGTGCCAGCAGTACCGGGTCGGGACGGGAGACCCAGTACTTC. It translates to CASSTGSGRETQYF.

This rearrangement joins TRBV6-2 or TRBV6-3 to TRBJ2-3; 8 nucleotides agree with TRBD1. The germline CDR1 and CDR2 sequences are MNHEY and SVGEGT. V lost 6 bases, J lost 1 base, and 6 bases stayed unmatched. This CDR3 comprises 15 residues. The CDR3 DNA reads TGTGCCAGCAGGAAACCGGGACAGGGCACAGATACGCAGTATTTT. The encoded protein is CASRKPGQGTDTQYF.

The sample holds a few counts of this clonotype. The chain couples TRBV12-3 or TRBV12-4 to TRBJ2-2, with TRBD2 matching 7 bases. This CDR3 has 13 residues. Trimming took 5 bases from V and 6 from J; bases not matched to a gene: 3. In DNA, the CDR3 is TGTGCCAGCAGTCCCCGGGGGGCCGGGGAGCTGTTTTTT. Translating gives CASSPRGAGELFF.

This clonotype was detected only a few times. The CDR3 protein is CSGQGNYNEQFF. The CDR3 nucleotides read TGCAGTGGACAGGGGAACTACAATGAGCAGTTCTTC. The J gene is TRBJ2-1, the V gene TRBV20-1; 8 bases agree with TRBD1. V gave up 7 bases and J gave up 3 bases; unmatched junction bases: 2. CDR3 size: 12 residues. Germline V gives CDR1 DFQATT, CDR2 SNEGSKA (reference sequence).

This clonotype has a handful of counts. The V gene is TRBV5-5, the J gene TRBJ2-7; D gene ambiguous. Trimming cost V 2 bases and J 4 bases, with 16 bases left between them. Looked up from germline, CDR1 is SGHKS and CDR2 is YYEKEE (reference sequence). This CDR3 spans 15 amino acids. CDR3: CASSFSVSEHYEQYF. In DNA, the CDR3 is TGTGCCAGCAGCTTTTCGGTGTCGGAACATTACGAGCAGTACTTC.

This clonotype appeared a few times. Relative to the germline gene, one junction end is altered; a read error may explain this. CDR3 sequence: CSARFGRAQGTQYF. As DNA, the CDR3 is TGCAGTGCTAGATTCGGGCGGGCACAAGGGACCCAGTACTTC. The genes are TRBV20-1 and TRBJ2-5, with D perhaps matching TRBD2 (5 bases). Germline V gene data show CDR1 as DFQATT and CDR2 as SNEGSKA (reference sequence). CDR3 size: 14 residues.

This clonotype turned up a few times. The J gene is TRBJ2-5, the V gene TRBV24-1, with D possibly matching TRBD1 (6 bases). CDR3 size: 14 residues. The V end lost 4 bases, the J end lost 5 bases, and 13 bases lay between the germline ends. The V gene's germline CDR1 is KGHDR and CDR2 SFDVKD. For the CDR3, the DNA is TGTGCCACCAGTGAGCGTACAGGGACGGAGACCCAGTACTTC. It translates to CATSERTGTETQYF.

This clonotype has just a few counts. This chain connects TRBV12-3 or TRBV12-4 to TRBJ2-3; a possible D gene is TRBD2 (7 bases). The CDR3 sequence is 15 residues long. V lost 6 bases and J 6 bases, leaving 19 bases between the germline ends. The CDR3 nucleotides are TGTGCCAGCAGCCGCAGCGGGACACGCGGCGATACGCAGTATTTT. Amino acid sequence: CASSRSGTRGDTQYF.

The chain links TRBV5-1 to TRBJ2-2; D possibly corresponds to TRBD2 (6 bases). In germline, CDR1 is SGHRS, CDR2 YFSETQ. The V and J ends lost 0 bases and 0 bases respectively, with 6 bases between them. This CDR3 has 15 residues. In DNA, the CDR3 is TGCGCCAGCAGCTTGGCGGGGGCGAACACCGGGGAGCTGTTTTTT. This translates into CASSLAGANTGELFF.

The V call is TRBV25-1, the J call TRBJ2-6; a possible D gene is TRBD2 (6 bases). Germline V gene sequence: CDR1 MGHDK, CDR2 SYGVNS. V lost 0 bases and J 2 bases, leaving 8 bases between the germline ends. The CDR3 totals 16 residues. CDR3 coding DNA: TGTGCCAGCAGTGAATATACGGGAGCTGGGGCCAACGTCCTGACTTTC. Its protein is CASSEYTGAGANVLTF.

This chain uses TRBV6-2 or TRBV6-3 with TRBJ2-5; perhaps TRBD2 as D (6 bases). The length of the CDR3 is 16 residues. Trimming left V 5 bases short and J 1 base short, with 17 bases between. Germline V gene data show CDR1 as MNHEY and CDR2 as SVGEGT. CDR3 sequence (DNA): TGTGCCAGCAGTGACCGGCCCGGGACTTCCCAAGAGACCCAGTACTTC. Protein product: CASSDRPGTSQETQYF.

CDR3 protein: CSALRVLVIAEAFF. The CDR3, as DNA: TGCAGTGCTCTACGGGTCCTAGTTATAGCTGAAGCTTTCTTT. The chain uses TRBV20-1 and TRBJ1-1, with D uncertain. The CDR3 contains 14 residues. The V gene's germline CDR1 is DFQATT and CDR2 SNEGSKA (reference sequence). Trimming took off 5 bases at V and 6 bases at J, with 19 bases between the two ends.

This clonotype has just a few counts. The rearrangement uses TRBV12-3 or TRBV12-4 and TRBJ2-2; 8 bases are a match to TRBD2. The CDR3 covers 15 residues. Unmatched junction bases numbered 4, after V lost 5 bases and J lost 2 bases. In nucleotides, the CDR3 is TGTGCCAGCAGTCCGGGAGGGGGAAACACCGGGGAGCTGTTTTTT. Its protein is CASSPGGGNTGELFF.

This clonotype was observed a few times. The V gene is TRBV10-3, the J gene TRBJ2-1; 10 nucleotides agree with TRBD1. Per germline, CDR1 ENHRY and CDR2 SYGVKD. This CDR3 has 15 residues. J gave up 7 bases and V 7 bases, and 10 bases lay outside the gene matches. The CDR3 spells CAITTGTGERNEQFF. As DNA, the CDR3 is TGTGCCATCACCACCGGGACAGGGGAAAGAAATGAGCAGTTCTTC.

This clonotype has only a few counts. This chain joins TRBV5-1 and TRBJ2-2; 9 bases line up with TRBD1. The V gene's germline CDR1 is SGHRS and CDR2 YFSETQ. The CDR3 loop spans 16 amino acids. With V trimmed by 5 bases and J by 1 base, 6 bases remained unmatched. CDR3 amino acids: CASREGQGVNTGELFF. As DNA, the CDR3 is TGCGCCAGCAGAGAGGGACAGGGAGTGAACACCGGGGAGCTGTTTTTT.

The gene calls are TRBV7-3 and TRBJ1-2; no reliable D call. With 5 bases removed from V and 5 bases from J, the gap between germline ends came to 6 bases. CDR1 SGHTA and CDR2 FQGTGA come from the germline V gene. CDR3 length: 11 residues. Here the CDR3 DNA reads TGTGCCAGCAGCGACGGTTATGGCTACACCTTC. Its protein product is CASSDGYGYTF.

This clonotype was detected ten times or more. The rearrangement uses TRBV29-1 and TRBJ2-4; the match to TRBD1 covers 7 bases. The CDR3 runs to 13 residues. Trimming took 4 bases from V and 9 from J; bases not matched to a gene: 9. CDR1 SQVTM and CDR2 ANQGSEA come from the germline V gene. The CDR3 sequence is CSVARDSRFIQYF. The CDR3 DNA is TGCAGCGTTGCCCGGGACAGCAGGTTCATTCAGTACTTC.

This clonotype has more than one count but fewer than ten. The V call is TRBV7-8, the J call TRBJ1-1; D unclear. CDR3 length: 16 residues. Trimming removed 7 bases at V and 4 bases at J, with 22 bases between. CDR1 is SGHVS and CDR2 is FQNEAQ in the germline V gene. The CDR3 here is CASTVSSNPLGTEAFF. CDR3 sequence (DNA): TGTGCCAGCACCGTTTCCTCAAACCCGCTGGGCACTGAAGCTTTCTTT.

This clonotype has just a few counts. Here the CDR3 DNA reads TGTGCCAGCATCGAGGGGATGATGGACACTGAAGCTTTCTTT. Translation: CASIEGMMDTEAFF. The gene calls are TRBV5-5 and TRBJ1-1, with TRBD1 as a possible D gene (5 bases). The V and J ends lost 6 bases and 3 bases respectively, with 15 bases between them. The CDR3 extends over 14 amino acids. Germline V gives CDR1 SGHKS, CDR2 YYEKEE (reference sequence).

This rearrangement joins TRBV9 to TRBJ1-2, with a weak D call TRBD1 (6 bases). The germline V gene has CDR1 SGDLS and CDR2 YYNGEE. V lost 4 bases and J lost 4, with 20 bases in between. The CDR3 covers 16 residues. The CDR3 bases are TGTGCCAGCAGCAGACAGGACGGGGATGCAGGCTATGGCTACACCTTC. As protein: CASSRQDGDAGYGYTF.

The chain is built from TRBV7-9 and TRBJ1-1; D gene ambiguous. Trimming took off 6 bases at V and 6 bases at J, with 11 bases between the two ends. Germline values: CDR1 SEHNR, CDR2 FQNEAQ (reference sequence). This CDR3 region has 12 residues. The chain's CDR3 is CASSTYISEAFF. The CDR3 DNA is TGTGCCAGCAGTACTTATATCTCTGAAGCTTTCTTT. The whole variable domain, filled in from reference TRBV7-9 and TRBJ1-1, reads DTGVSQNPRHKITKRGQNVTFRCDPISEHNRLYWYRQTLGQGPEFLTYFQNEAQLEKSRLLSDRFSAERPKGSFSTLEIQRTEQGDSAMYLCASSTYISEAFFGQGTRLTVV.

The DNA of the CDR3 is TGTGCCAGCAGCTGGACCGCCGGGCCGTCGAACGAGCAGTACGTC. It encodes CASSWTAGPSNEQYV. The chain is built from TRBV5-6 and TRBJ2-7, with no clear D. Germline CDR1 and CDR2: SGHDT and YYEEEE. V gave up 3 bases and J gave up 5 bases, with 18 bases separating them. The CDR3 runs 15 residues.

This sequence joins TRBV12-3 or TRBV12-4 and TRBJ1-3; the D gene is possibly TRBD1 (5 bases). The V end lost 5 bases, the J end lost 3 bases, and 8 bases lay between the germline ends. This CDR3 spans 13 amino acids. In DNA, the CDR3 is TGTGCCAGCAGTCCGGGGGGTGGAAACACCATATATTTT. It encodes CASSPGGGNTIYF.